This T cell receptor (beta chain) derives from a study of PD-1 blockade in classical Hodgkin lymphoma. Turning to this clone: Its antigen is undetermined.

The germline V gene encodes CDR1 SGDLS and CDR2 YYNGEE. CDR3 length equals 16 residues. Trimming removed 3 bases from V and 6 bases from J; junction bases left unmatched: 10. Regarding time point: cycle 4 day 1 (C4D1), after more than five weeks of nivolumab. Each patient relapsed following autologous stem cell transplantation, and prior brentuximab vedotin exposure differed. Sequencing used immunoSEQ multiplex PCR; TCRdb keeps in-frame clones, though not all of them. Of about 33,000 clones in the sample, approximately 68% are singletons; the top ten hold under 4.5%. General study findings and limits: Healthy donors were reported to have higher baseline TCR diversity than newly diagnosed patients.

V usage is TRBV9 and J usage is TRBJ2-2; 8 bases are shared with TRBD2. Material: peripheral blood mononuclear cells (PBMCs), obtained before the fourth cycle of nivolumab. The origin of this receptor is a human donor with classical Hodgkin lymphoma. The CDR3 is CASSASGTRVAGELFF. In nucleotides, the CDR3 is TGTGCCAGCAGCGCTTCCGGGACTAGGGTCGCCGGGGAGCTGTTTTTT.